These 13 T cell receptor beta chains were all obtained from the same sample, sequenced in a study of regulatory T cells in long-lasting Graves disease. In building TCR beta libraries, iRepertoire HTBI primers were used together with Arm-PCR of CDR3 regions. MiXCR was run by TCRdb on the multiplex PCR reads, yielding one entry per CDR3 protein. The table includes about 320,000 distinct CDR3 sequences, under 20% detected once. Time point described: newly diagnosed GD, antithyroid drugs for less than 3 months. There was RNA extracted from PBMCs, and the TCR library was made from it. This specimen was peripheral blood mononuclear cells (PBMCs), taken at new diagnosis, from a patient treated with antithyroid drugs. These receptors all stem from a female donor with Graves disease.

At least ten counts were recorded for this clonotype. In DNA form, the CDR3 reads TGTGCCAGCAGCCTCCGGACAGGGGAAGGGTATGGCTACACCTTC. Amino acids: CASSLRTGEGYGYTF. This chain links TRBV7-9 with TRBJ1-2, with 9 bases that match TRBD1. Germline CDR1 reads SEHNR; CDR2 reads FQNEAQ (reference sequence). After removal of 5 bases from V and 5 bases from J, the junction contained 9 bases not matched to a gene. This CDR3 is 15 amino acids long.

The table lists this clonotype with many counts. This rearrangement joins TRBV12-3 or TRBV12-4 to TRBJ2-7; D perhaps matches TRBD2 (6 bases). The ends were cut back, 3 bases at V and 0 bases at J, with 15 bases in the middle. The CDR3 totals 16 residues. The CDR3 loop is CASSLGGGLDSYEQYF. CDR3 sequence (DNA): TGTGCCAGCAGTTTGGGGGGTGGACTGGACTCCTACGAGCAGTACTTC.

This clonotype came up many times. The CDR3 region has the DNA TGTGCCAGCAGTATAAACCCGGGACAGGCGGATTCACCCCTCCACTTT. Its translation: CASSINPGQADSPLHF. The rearrangement uses TRBV2 and TRBJ1-6; TRBD1 matches 8 bases. After removal of 5 bases from V and 8 bases from J, the junction contained 11 bases not matched to a gene. CDR3 length: 16 amino acids. Germline V gene data show CDR1 as SNHLY and CDR2 as FYNNEI.

The table lists this clonotype with a few counts. The chain uses TRBV9 and TRBJ2-1; 8 bases agree with TRBD2. This CDR3 has 15 amino acids. After removal of 0 bases from V and 7 bases from J, the junction contained 6 bases not matched to a gene. Germline V lookup: CDR1 SGDLS, CDR2 YYNGEE. Written as DNA, the CDR3 is TGTGCCAGCAGCGTAGACGCGGGAGGCCCTAATGAGCAGTTCTTC. This codes for CASSVDAGGPNEQFF.

V is TRBV10-3 and J is TRBJ1-6, with D perhaps matching TRBD1 (5 bases). V was pared by 9 bases and J by 9 bases, with 27 bases between. Germline V gene sequence: CDR1 ENHRY, CDR2 SYGVKD. This CDR3 is built from 17 residues. Written as DNA, the CDR3 is TGTGCCATACAAAGAGACAGCGTCGGCTCTCTGGTTTCACCCCTCCACTTT. It translates to CAIQRDSVGSLVSPLHF.

The rearrangement links TRBV11-2 to TRBJ1-1; no definite D call. V lost 4 bases to trimming and J lost 3 bases, with 18 bases between them. The germline V gene encodes CDR1 SGHAT and CDR2 FQNNGV. CDR3 length equals 16 residues. The CDR3 sequence: CASSSVKGPADTEAFF. As DNA, the CDR3 is TGTGCCAGCAGCTCGGTAAAGGGTCCGGCGGACACTGAAGCTTTCTTT.

In this sample, this clonotype turned up a few times. This chain joins TRBV5-6 and TRBJ1-3; D gene ambiguous. The CDR3 extends over 15 amino acids. Germline V lookup: CDR1 SGHDT, CDR2 YYEEEE. V was shortened by 0 bases and J by 0 bases, with 7 bases between the two germline ends. This CDR3 is CASSLGTISGNTIYF. As DNA, the CDR3 is TGTGCCAGCAGCTTGGGCACTATCTCTGGAAACACCATATATTTT.

This clonotype was observed at least ten times. This rearrangement joins TRBV12-3 or TRBV12-4 to TRBJ2-7; no clear D. There are 13 residues in the CDR3. V lost 2 bases and J lost 2, with 7 bases in between. This CDR3 reads CASSLRLPYEQYF. The CDR3 DNA is TGTGCCAGCAGTTTACGTCTACCCTACGAGCAGTACTTC.

Many counts were recorded for this clonotype. The V and J genes are TRBV19 and TRBJ1-1; perhaps TRBD1 as D (5 bases). CDR3 length: 14 residues. Germline values: CDR1 LNHDA, CDR2 SQIVND (reference sequence). With 4 bases removed from V and 6 bases from J, the gap between germline ends came to 15 bases. The CDR3 spells CASSTTTVSSEAFF. The CDR3 coding sequence is TGTGCCAGTAGTACTACGACAGTCTCATCTGAAGCTTTCTTT.

This clonotype was seen at least ten times. The chain's CDR3 is CSAAGTGVGETQYF. The DNA of the CDR3 is TGCAGCGCAGCGGGGACAGGGGTGGGAGAGACCCAGTACTTC. This sequence joins TRBV29-1 and TRBJ2-5; 10 nucleotides align to TRBD1. V gave up 7 bases and J gave up 4 bases; unmatched junction bases: 9. Germline CDR1 and CDR2: SQVTM and ANQGSEA. There are 14 residues in the CDR3.

This clonotype was seen at least ten times. V is TRBV28 and J is TRBJ2-3, with 7 bases identical to TRBD2. Trimming took 5 bases from V and 0 from J; bases not matched to a gene: 8. Germline V gene lookup returns CDR1 MDHEN and CDR2 SYDVKM. This CDR3 is 16 amino acids long. CDR3 residues: CASSVIAGTSTDTQYF. CDR3 bases: TGTGCCAGCAGTGTAATAGCGGGTACTAGCACAGATACGCAGTATTTT. Variable domain in full (rest from reference TRBV28 and TRBJ2-3): DVKVTQSSRYLVKRTGEKVFLECVQDMDHENMFWYRQDPGLGLRLIYFSYDVKMKEKGDIPEGYSVSREKKERFSLILESASTNQTSMYLCASSVIAGTSTDTQYFGPGTRLTVL.

This clonotype was counted only a few times. This chain links TRBV5-1 with TRBJ2-5; TRBD1 matches 8 bases. Looked up from germline, CDR1 is SGHRS and CDR2 is YFSETQ. The CDR3 loop spans 16 amino acids. Losses at the gene ends were 4 bases for V and 3 bases for J; bases not matched to a gene: 11. The CDR3 is CASSRPRDRWEETQYF. CDR3 DNA sequence: TGCGCCAGCAGCCGTCCCCGGGACAGGTGGGAAGAGACCCAGTACTTC.

This clonotype was recorded at least ten times. The genes are TRBV28 and TRBJ2-1, with TRBD2 as a possible D gene (6 bases). Between the trimmed V and J ends, which lost 1 base and 7 bases, there was a span of 20 bases. This CDR3 contains 17 residues. Germline V CDR1 and CDR2: MDHEN, SYDVKM. The CDR3 reads CASSLSAPRETGNEQFF. Written as DNA, the CDR3 is TGTGCCAGCAGTTTATCGGCGCCTCGGGAGACTGGAAATGAGCAGTTCTTC.